This TCR beta chain stems from a study of metastatic and nonmetastatic thyroid tumors. Looking at the study overall: Repertoires from malignant and benign thyroid patients were compared across blood and tumor or nodule tissue. Findings and limits, study-wide: In both blood and tumor samples, TCR beta diversity was reported significantly higher for malignant than benign nodules.

CDR3 length: 12 residues. V gave up 2 bases and J gave up 7 bases, with 10 bases separating them. Germline loops: CDR1 SGHNT, CDR2 YYREEE (reference sequence). Original processing notes: The study took CDR3 differences across clinicopathological groups and made a distant-metastasis classifier for papillary thyroid cancer from them. TCRdb re-analyzed the PCR reads through MiXCR. TCRdb's processing, not the study's, gives the V and J calls here. The data show about 39,000 clones, more than 15% seen once. No treatment had been given to any patient before thyroid surgery. This clone was observed at least ten times. What it recognizes is unknown.

The chain couples TRBV5-4 to TRBJ2-7, with D unresolved. The source is a female donor with papillary thyroid cancer or a benign thyroid nodule (not recorded which). Some clones in this sample may be carry-over from other donors' samples. The material sequenced was blood. The CDR3 sequence is CASSLTLGEQYF. CDR3 nucleotides: TGTGCCAGCAGCTTAACGTTGGGGGAGCAGTACTTC.